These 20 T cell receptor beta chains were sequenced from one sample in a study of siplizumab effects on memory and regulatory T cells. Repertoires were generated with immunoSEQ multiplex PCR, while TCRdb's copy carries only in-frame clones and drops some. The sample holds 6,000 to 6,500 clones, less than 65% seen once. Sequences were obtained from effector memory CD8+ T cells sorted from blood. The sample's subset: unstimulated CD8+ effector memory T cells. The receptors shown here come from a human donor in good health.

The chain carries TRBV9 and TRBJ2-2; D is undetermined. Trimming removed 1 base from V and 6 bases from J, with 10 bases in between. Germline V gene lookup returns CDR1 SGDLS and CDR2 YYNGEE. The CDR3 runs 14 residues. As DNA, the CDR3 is TGTGCCAGCAGCGTACAGTGGGAAGCCGGGGAGCTGTTTTTT. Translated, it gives CASSVQWEAGELFF.

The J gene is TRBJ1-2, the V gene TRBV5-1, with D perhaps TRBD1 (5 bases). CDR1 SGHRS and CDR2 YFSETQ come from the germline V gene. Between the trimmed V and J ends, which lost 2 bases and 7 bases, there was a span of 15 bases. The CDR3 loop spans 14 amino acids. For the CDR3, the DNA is TGCGCCAGCAGCTTTGGGACGGCTGAGGGTGGCTACACCTTC. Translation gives CASSFGTAEGGYTF.

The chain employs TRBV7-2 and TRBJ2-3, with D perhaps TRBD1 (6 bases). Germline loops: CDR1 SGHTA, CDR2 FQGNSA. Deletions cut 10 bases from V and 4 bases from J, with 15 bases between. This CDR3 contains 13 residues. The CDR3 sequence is CATGWTAPDTQYF. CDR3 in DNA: TGTGCCACCGGATGGACAGCCCCAGATACGCAGTATTTT.

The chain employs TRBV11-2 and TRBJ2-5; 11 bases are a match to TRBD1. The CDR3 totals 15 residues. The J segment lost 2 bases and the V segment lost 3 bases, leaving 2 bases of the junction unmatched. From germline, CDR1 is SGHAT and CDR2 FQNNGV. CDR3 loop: CASSFGTGGQETQYF. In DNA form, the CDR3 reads TGTGCCAGCAGCTTCGGGACAGGGGGGCAAGAGACCCAGTACTTC.

For the CDR3, the DNA is TGTGCCAGCAGCTTAAAGGGACAAATCTACTATGGCTACACCTTC. It specifies CASSLKGQIYYGYTF. The chain carries TRBV7-9 and TRBJ1-2; a weak D match, TRBD1 (6 bases). The length of the CDR3 is 15 residues. Germline loops: CDR1 SEHNR, CDR2 FQNEAQ (reference sequence). V was pared by 2 bases and J by 3 bases, with 13 bases between.

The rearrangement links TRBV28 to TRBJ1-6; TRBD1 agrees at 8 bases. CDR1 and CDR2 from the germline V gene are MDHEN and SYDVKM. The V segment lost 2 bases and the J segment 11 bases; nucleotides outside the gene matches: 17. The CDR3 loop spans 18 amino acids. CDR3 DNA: TGTGCCAGCAGTTTAGGGGGACAGGTTTTTACGTTCCGTACACCCCTCCACTTT. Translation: CASSLGGQVFTFRTPLHF.

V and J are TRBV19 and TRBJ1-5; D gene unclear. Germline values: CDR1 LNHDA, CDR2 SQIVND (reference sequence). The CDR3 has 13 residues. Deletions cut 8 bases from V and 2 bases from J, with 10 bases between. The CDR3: CASSITGNQPQHF. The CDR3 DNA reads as TGTGCCAGTTCCATAACGGGCAATCAGCCCCAGCATTTT. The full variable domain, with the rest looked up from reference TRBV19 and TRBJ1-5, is DGGITQSPKYLFRKEGQNVTLSCEQNLNHDAMYWYRQDPGQGLRLIYYSQIVNDFQKGDIAEGYSVSREKKESFPLTVTSAQKNPTAFYLCASSITGNQPQHFGDGTRLSIL.

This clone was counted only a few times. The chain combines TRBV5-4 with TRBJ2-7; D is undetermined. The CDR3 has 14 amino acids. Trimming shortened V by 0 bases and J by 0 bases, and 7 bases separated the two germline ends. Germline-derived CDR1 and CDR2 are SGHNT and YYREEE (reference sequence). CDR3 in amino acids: CASSLDGYSYEQYF. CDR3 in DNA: TGTGCCAGCAGCTTGGATGGGTACTCCTACGAGCAGTACTTC. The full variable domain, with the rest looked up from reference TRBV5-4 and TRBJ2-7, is ETGVTQSPTHLIKTRGQQVTLRCSSQSGHNTVSWYQQALGQGPQFIFQYYREEENGRGNFPPRFSGLQFPNYSSELNVNALELDDSALYLCASSLDGYSYEQYFGPGTRLTVT.

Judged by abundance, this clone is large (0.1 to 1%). CDR3 sequence (DNA): TGTGCCAGCAGCCCCTCTAGCGGGGGGGCCAGGATTGAGCAGTTCTTC. Amino acids: CASSPSSGGARIEQFF. The chain carries TRBV5-6 and TRBJ2-1; 12 bases agree with TRBD2. The germline gives CDR1 SGHDT, CDR2 YYEEEE. After removal of 4 bases from V and 9 bases from J, the junction contained 11 bases not matched to a gene. The CDR3 runs 16 residues.

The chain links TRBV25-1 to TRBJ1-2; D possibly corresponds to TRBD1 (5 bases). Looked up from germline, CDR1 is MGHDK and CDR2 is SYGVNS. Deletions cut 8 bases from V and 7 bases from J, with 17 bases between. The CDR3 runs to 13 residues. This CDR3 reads CASHQPGQGGYTF. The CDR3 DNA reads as TGTGCCAGCCACCAGCCCGGGCAGGGTGGCTACACCTTC.

This CDR3 reads CASSEASGEYTQYF. For the CDR3, the DNA is TGTGCCAGCAGTGAGGCTAGCGGGGAATATACGCAGTATTTT. The V gene is TRBV6-4, the J gene TRBJ2-3; TRBD2 matches at 9 bases. CDR1 is MRHNA and CDR2 is SNTAGT in the germline V gene. The CDR3 covers 14 residues. Trimming took 3 bases from V and 7 from J; bases not matched to a gene: 5.

CDR3 coding DNA: TGTGCCAGCAGTCACAGCTACGAGCAGTACTTC. Protein product: CASSHSYEQYF. The V call is TRBV6-5, the J call TRBJ2-7; no clear D gene. Germline loops: CDR1 MNHEY, CDR2 SVGAGI. The V and J ends lost 5 bases and 3 bases respectively, with 5 bases between them. This CDR3 has 11 residues.

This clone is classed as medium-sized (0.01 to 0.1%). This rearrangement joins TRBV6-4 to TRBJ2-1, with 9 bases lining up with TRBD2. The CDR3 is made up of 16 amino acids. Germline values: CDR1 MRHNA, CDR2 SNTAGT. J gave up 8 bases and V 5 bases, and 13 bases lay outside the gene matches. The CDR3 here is CASSHSGGNLGDEQFF. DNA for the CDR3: TGTGCCAGCAGTCATAGCGGGGGTAATCTAGGGGATGAGCAGTTCTTC.

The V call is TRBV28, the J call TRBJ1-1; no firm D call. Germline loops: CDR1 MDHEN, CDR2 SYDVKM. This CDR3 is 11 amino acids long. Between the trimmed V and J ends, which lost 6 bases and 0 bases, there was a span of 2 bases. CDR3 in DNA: TGTGCCAGCAGGCTGAACACTGAAGCTTTCTTT. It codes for CASRLNTEAFF.

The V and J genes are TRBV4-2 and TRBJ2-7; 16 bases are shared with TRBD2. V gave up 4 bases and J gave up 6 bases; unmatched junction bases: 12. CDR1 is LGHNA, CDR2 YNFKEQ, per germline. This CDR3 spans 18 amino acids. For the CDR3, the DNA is TGTGCCAGCAGCCCCGGGACTAGCGGGGGGGCCGGCGGTTCCGAGCAGTACTTC. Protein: CASSPGTSGGAGGSEQYF.

The CDR3 sequence is CASSDSYSTDTQYF. The CDR3, as DNA: TGTGCCAGCAGTGACTCTTACAGCACAGATACGCAGTATTTT. This chain uses TRBV6-4 with TRBJ2-3; D is unresolved. This CDR3 spans 14 amino acids. The V end lost 0 bases, the J end lost 0 bases, and 4 bases lay between the germline ends. Germline V lookup: CDR1 MRHNA, CDR2 SNTAGT.

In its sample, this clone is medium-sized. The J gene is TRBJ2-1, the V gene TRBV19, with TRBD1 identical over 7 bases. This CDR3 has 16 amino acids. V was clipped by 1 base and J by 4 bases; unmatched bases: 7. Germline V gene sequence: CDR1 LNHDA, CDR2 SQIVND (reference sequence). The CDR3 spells CASSIVKGQIYNEQFF. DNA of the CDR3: TGTGCCAGTAGTATAGTTAAGGGACAGATATACAATGAGCAGTTCTTC.

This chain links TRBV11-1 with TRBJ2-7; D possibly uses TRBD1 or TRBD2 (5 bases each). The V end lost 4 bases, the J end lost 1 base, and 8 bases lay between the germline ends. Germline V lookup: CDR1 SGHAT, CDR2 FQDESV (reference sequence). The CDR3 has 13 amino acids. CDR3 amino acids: CASSSGRSYEQYF. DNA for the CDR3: TGTGCCAGCAGCTCGGGACGATCCTACGAGCAGTACTTC.

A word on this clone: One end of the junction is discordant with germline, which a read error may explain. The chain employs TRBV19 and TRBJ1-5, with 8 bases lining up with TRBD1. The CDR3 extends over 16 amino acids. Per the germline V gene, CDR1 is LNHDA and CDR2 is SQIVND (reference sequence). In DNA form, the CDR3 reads TGTGCCAGTAGTATAACCCCCGGGACAGGCAACCAGCCCCAGCATTTT. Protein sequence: CASSITPGTGNQPQHF.

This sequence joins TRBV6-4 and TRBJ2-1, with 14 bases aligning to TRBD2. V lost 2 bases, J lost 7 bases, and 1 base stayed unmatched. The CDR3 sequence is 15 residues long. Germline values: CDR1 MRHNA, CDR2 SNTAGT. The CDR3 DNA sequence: TGTGCCAGCAGTGACGGGACTAGCGGGGGAAATGAGCAGTTCTTC. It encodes CASSDGTSGGNEQFF.